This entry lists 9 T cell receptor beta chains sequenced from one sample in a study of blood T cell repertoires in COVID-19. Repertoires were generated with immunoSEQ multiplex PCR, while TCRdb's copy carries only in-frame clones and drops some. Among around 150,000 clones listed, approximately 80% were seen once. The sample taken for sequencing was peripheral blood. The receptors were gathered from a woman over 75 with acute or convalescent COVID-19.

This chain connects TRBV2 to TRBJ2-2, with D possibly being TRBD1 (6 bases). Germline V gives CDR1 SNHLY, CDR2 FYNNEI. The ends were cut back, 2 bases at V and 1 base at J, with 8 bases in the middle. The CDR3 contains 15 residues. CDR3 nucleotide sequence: TGTGCCAGCAGTGAATACAGGGTGAACACCGGGGAGCTGTTTTTT. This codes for CASSEYRVNTGELFF.

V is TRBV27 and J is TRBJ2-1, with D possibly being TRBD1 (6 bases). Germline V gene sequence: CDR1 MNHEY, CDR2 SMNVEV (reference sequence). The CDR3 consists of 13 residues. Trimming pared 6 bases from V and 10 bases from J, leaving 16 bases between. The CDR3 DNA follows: TGTGCCAGCAGCTTACTACAGGGCCAAGAGCAGTTCTTC. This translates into CASSLLQGQEQFF.

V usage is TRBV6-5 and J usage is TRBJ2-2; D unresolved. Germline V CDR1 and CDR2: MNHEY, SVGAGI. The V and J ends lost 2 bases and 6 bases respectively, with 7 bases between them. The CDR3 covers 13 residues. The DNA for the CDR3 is TGTGCCAGCAGTTACATTGAGTCCGGGGAGCTGTTTTTT. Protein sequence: CASSYIESGELFF.

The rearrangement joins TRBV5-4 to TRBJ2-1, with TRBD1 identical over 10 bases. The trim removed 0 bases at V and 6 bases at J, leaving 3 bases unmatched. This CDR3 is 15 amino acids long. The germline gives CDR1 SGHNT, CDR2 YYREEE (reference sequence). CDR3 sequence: CASSLAGTGANEQFF. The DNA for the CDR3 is TGTGCCAGCAGCTTGGCGGGGACAGGGGCCAATGAGCAGTTCTTC.

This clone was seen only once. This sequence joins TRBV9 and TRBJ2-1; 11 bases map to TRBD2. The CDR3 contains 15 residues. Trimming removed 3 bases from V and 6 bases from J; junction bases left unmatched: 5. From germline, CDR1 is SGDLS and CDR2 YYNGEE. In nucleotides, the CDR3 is TGTGCCAGCAGCGAGGGGGGGACTAGCGGCAATGAGCAGTTCTTC. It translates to CASSEGGTSGNEQFF.

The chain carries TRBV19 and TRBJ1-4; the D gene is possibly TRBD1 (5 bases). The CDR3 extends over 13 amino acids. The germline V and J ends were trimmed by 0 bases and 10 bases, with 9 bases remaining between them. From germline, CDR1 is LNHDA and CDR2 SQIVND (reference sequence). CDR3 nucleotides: TGTGCCAGTAGTATAGAGCTAGGGGTAAAACTGTTTTTT. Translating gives CASSIELGVKLFF.

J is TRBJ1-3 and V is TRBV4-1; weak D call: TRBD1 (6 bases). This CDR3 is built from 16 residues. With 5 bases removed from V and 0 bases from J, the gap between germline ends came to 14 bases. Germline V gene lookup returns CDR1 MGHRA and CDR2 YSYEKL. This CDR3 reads CASSSQLGGSGNTIYF. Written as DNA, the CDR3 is TGCGCCAGCAGCTCTCAACTAGGGGGCTCTGGAAACACCATATATTTT.

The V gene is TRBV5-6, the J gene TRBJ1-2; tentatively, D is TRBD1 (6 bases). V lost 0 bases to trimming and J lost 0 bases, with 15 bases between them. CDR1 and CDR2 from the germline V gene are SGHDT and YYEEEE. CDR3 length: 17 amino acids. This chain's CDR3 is CASSLGGLSPPNYGYTF. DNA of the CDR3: TGTGCCAGCAGCTTGGGGGGGCTCTCCCCTCCTAACTATGGCTACACCTTC.

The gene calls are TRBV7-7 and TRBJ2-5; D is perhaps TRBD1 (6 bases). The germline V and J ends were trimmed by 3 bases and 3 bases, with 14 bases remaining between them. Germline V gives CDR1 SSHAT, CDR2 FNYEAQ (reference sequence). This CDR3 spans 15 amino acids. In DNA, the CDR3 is TGTGCCAGCAGCTTTTTGGGGACATCGGAAGAGACCCAGTACTTC. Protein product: CASSFLGTSEETQYF. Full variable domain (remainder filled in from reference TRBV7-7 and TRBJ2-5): GAGVSQSPRYKVTKRGQDVTLRCDPISSHATLYWYQQALGQGPEFLTYFNYEAQPDKSGLPSDRFSAERPEGSISTLTIQRTEQRDSAMYRCASSFLGTSEETQYFGPGTRLLVL.